This T cell receptor delta chain was obtained from a study of γδ T cells in repeated Plasmodium falciparum infection. The overall study: Four controlled malaria infections with P. falciparum NF54 spanned about 640 days. Whole-study findings and limits: One small rural Malian village, predominantly a single ethnic group, supplied the cohort.

CDR3 size: 15 residues. Germline V gene data show CDR1 as TSWWSYY and CDR2 as QGS. There are a few counts of this clone. What it recognizes is unknown. The TCRdb protein, from a much larger clone, departs from this DNA's translation at residue 14, likely by read error; the protein shown derives from the DNA. TCRdb re-called the multiplex PCR reads through CATT. The table lists around 82,000 delta-chain clones, more than 1.4% of them singletons, with under 9.5% in the top ten. Vgamma9/Vdelta2+ and Vdelta2-negative gammadelta T cells were flow-sorted from PBMC for bulk sequencing. The receptor was derived from a pool of human donors (malaria-infected and uninfected, not separated). The J gene went uncalled, whereas the V gene is TRDV1. The specimen was gamma-delta T cells from blood. The CDR3 is CALGGRRTEGHKLTF. CDR3 DNA sequence: TGTGCTCTTGGGGGACGAAGGACAGAGGGACATAAACTCACCTTT.